This is a list of T cell receptor beta chains from one sample in a study of human T cells and chemical hapten exposure. One entry per CDR3 protein results from TCRdb running MiXCR on the RACE reads. Among 60,000 to 90,000 distinct CDR3 sequences listed, 8.6% were seen once. Sequencing was carried out using whole blood. The receptors stem from a female donor in good health. Some clones in this sample may be carry-over from other donors' samples. The CDR3 runs from the conserved cysteine through the conserved F or W. A D gene is named only where the DNA matches it firmly. A clone size is listed for some rows: how often the clone was seen (once, few, many), or a class if it is expanded.

CDR3nt: TGTGCTTCCGGGGCGACTAGCGGCTTCCCATCAGATACGCAGTATTTT; CDR3aa: CASGATSGFPSDTQYF; d_gene: TRBD2; abundance: many; v_gene: TRBV5-4; j_gene: TRBJ2-3; len: 16
CDR3nt: TGTGCCAGCAGCCGGACTGGACAGGGGCAAGAGACCCAGTACTTC; CDR3aa: CASSRTGQGQETQYF; d_gene: TRBD1; abundance: NA; v_gene: TRBV5-6; j_gene: TRBJ2-5; len: 15
CDR3nt: TGTGCCGGCAGCGTAGATGAGGGAAACACCATATATTTT; CDR3aa: CAGSVDEGNTIYF; d_gene: NA; abundance: NA; v_gene: TRBV9; j_gene: TRBJ1-3; len: 13
CDR3nt: TGTGCCAGCAGTTACTCGAGTCACAGCCAGAACACTGAAGCTTTCTTT; CDR3aa: CASSYSSHSQNTEAFF; d_gene: NA; abundance: few; v_gene: TRBV6-2/TRBV6-3; j_gene: TRBJ1-1; len: 16
CDR3nt: TGTGCCAGCAGCCAAGATTGGAAACAGAACACAGATACGCAGTATTTT; CDR3aa: CASSQDWKQNTDTQYF; d_gene: NA; abundance: many; v_gene: TRBV3-1; j_gene: TRBJ2-3; len: 16
CDR3nt: TGCAGCGTTGACGGTAGCGGGGAATACGAGCAGTACTTC; CDR3aa: CSVDGSGEYEQYF; d_gene: TRBD2; abundance: few; v_gene: TRBV29-1; j_gene: TRBJ2-7; len: 13
CDR3nt: TGTGCCAGCAGCAGAGGGAGCAGTCTTGGGGGCACTGAAGCTTTCTTT; CDR3aa: CASSRGSSLGGTEAFF; d_gene: NA; abundance: NA; v_gene: TRBV9; j_gene: TRBJ1-1; len: 16
CDR3nt: TGTGCCAGCCAAGCGGGGGACGTTACGTTC; CDR3aa: CASQAGDVTF; d_gene: TRBD2; abundance: few; v_gene: TRBV2; j_gene: TRBJ2-4; len: 10
CDR3nt: TGTGCCAGCAGCTCCTGGGGGGCAGGGGGAACTGAAGCTTTCTTT; CDR3aa: CASSSWGAGGTEAFF; d_gene: TRBD1; abundance: many; v_gene: TRBV7-9; j_gene: TRBJ1-1; len: 15
CDR3nt: TGTGCCAGCAGCTCACGGGGCGGTCAGCAGTTCTTC; CDR3aa: CASSSRGGQQFF; d_gene: NA; abundance: NA; v_gene: TRBV7-6; j_gene: TRBJ2-1; len: 12
CDR3nt: TGCAGCGCACTCTCAGGGGAAGAGACCCAGTACTTC; CDR3aa: CSALSGEETQYF; d_gene: NA; abundance: many; v_gene: TRBV29-1; j_gene: TRBJ2-5; len: 12
CDR3nt: TGCGCCAGCAGTATAGACAGGGCCTACGAGCAGTACTTC; CDR3aa: CASSIDRAYEQYF; d_gene: TRBD1; abundance: NA; v_gene: TRBV5-1; j_gene: TRBJ2-7; len: 13
CDR3nt: TGTGCTAGCAGCTTAACCGGGACTAGCCAAGAGACCCAGTACTTC; CDR3aa: CASSLTGTSQETQYF; d_gene: TRBD2; abundance: few; v_gene: TRBV7-7; j_gene: TRBJ2-5; len: 15
CDR3nt: TGTGCCAGCAGCCTGGACAGGGGATCTGGAAACACCATATATTTT; CDR3aa: CASSLDRGSGNTIYF; d_gene: TRBD1; abundance: many; v_gene: TRBV11-2; j_gene: TRBJ1-3; len: 15
CDR3nt: TGTGCCAGCGCGGCGGGGTCCTTCACAGATACGCAGTATTTT; CDR3aa: CASAAGSFTDTQYF; d_gene: NA; abundance: many; v_gene: TRBV10-3; j_gene: TRBJ2-3; len: 14
CDR3nt: TGCGCCAGCAGCTCAGGGGGCGCGGAGCCCCAGCATTTT; CDR3aa: CASSSGGAEPQHF; d_gene: TRBD1; abundance: NA; v_gene: TRBV5-1; j_gene: TRBJ1-5; len: 13
CDR3nt: TGCGCCAGCAGCCAAGAACCGACCGGGGCCACTGAAGCTTTCTTT; CDR3aa: CASSQEPTGATEAFF; d_gene: NA; abundance: few; v_gene: TRBV4-1; j_gene: TRBJ1-1; len: 15
CDR3nt: TGTGCCAGCAGCCATGCCCCCGGGGGCAGTACTGAAGCTTTCTTT; CDR3aa: CASSHAPGGSTEAFF; d_gene: NA; abundance: NA; v_gene: TRBV12-3/TRBV12-4; j_gene: TRBJ1-1; len: 15
CDR3nt: TGTGCCACCGATTTAGCCTCTGGGGCCAACGTCCTGACTTTC; CDR3aa: CATDLASGANVLTF; d_gene: NA; abundance: NA; v_gene: TRBV6-2/TRBV6-3; j_gene: TRBJ2-6; len: 14
CDR3nt: TGTGCCAGCAGTGAGACCCGGGAGGGCGAGCAGTACTTC; CDR3aa: CASSETREGEQYF; d_gene: TRBD2; abundance: NA; v_gene: TRBV12-3/TRBV12-4; j_gene: TRBJ2-7; len: 13
CDR3nt: TGTGCCAGCAGCTTTCGGGGGCCCAATGAGCAGTTCTTC; CDR3aa: CASSFRGPNEQFF; d_gene: NA; abundance: NA; v_gene: TRBV7-2; j_gene: TRBJ2-1; len: 13
CDR3nt: TGTGCCAGCAGCTTACGATACGGTACTAGCACAGATACGCAGTATTTT; CDR3aa: CASSLRYGTSTDTQYF; d_gene: NA; abundance: many; v_gene: TRBV7-8; j_gene: TRBJ2-3; len: 16
CDR3nt: TGTGCCAGCAGCTCCGCCCCCACTTTAGAAGCTTTCTTT; CDR3aa: CASSSAPTLEAFF; d_gene: NA; abundance: few; v_gene: TRBV7-9; j_gene: TRBJ1-1; len: 13
CDR3nt: TGCAGTGCTAGAGCCCTACCACAGCCTCAGGGCGACGCAGGAAACACCATATATTTT; CDR3aa: CSARALPQPQGDAGNTIYF; d_gene: NA; abundance: few; v_gene: TRBV20-1; j_gene: TRBJ1-3; len: 19
CDR3nt: TGTGCCAGCAGCACCGCTTGGTCGGCGAACACTGAAGCTTTCTTT; CDR3aa: CASSTAWSANTEAFF; d_gene: NA; abundance: few; v_gene: TRBV5-6; j_gene: TRBJ1-1; len: 15
CDR3nt: TGTGCCAGCAGCCCAAGATTACTGACACTTAATTCACCCCTCCACTTT; CDR3aa: CASSPRLLTLNSPLHF; d_gene: NA; abundance: many; v_gene: TRBV7-2; j_gene: TRBJ1-6; len: 16
CDR3nt: TGTGCCAGCAGCGACGGACCGAGCTCCTACGAGCAGTACTTC; CDR3aa: CASSDGPSSYEQYF; d_gene: NA; abundance: few; v_gene: TRBV9; j_gene: TRBJ2-7; len: 14
CDR3nt: TGTGCCAGCAGGGCCTGGCGGGGTTCGACAGATACGCAGTATTTT; CDR3aa: CASRAWRGSTDTQYF; d_gene: NA; abundance: few; v_gene: TRBV12-3/TRBV12-4; j_gene: TRBJ2-3; len: 15
CDR3nt: TGTGCCAGCAGTTTGGCAGTGAACACTGAAGCTTTCTTT; CDR3aa: CASSLAVNTEAFF; d_gene: NA; abundance: many; v_gene: TRBV12-3/TRBV12-4; j_gene: TRBJ1-1; len: 13
CDR3nt: TGTGCCAGCAGTTACCTACAGGGGGGCAATCAGCCCCAGCATTTT; CDR3aa: CASSYLQGGNQPQHF; d_gene: TRBD1; abundance: many; v_gene: TRBV28; j_gene: TRBJ1-5; len: 15
CDR3nt: TGTGCCAGCAGCAAAGAATGGGGTTGGGACAGGGCGTCAGGGGCCAACGTCCTGACTTTC; CDR3aa: CASSKEWGWDRASGANVLTF; d_gene: NA; abundance: many; v_gene: TRBV21-1; j_gene: TRBJ2-6; len: 20
CDR3nt: TGTGCCAGCAGACCCAACTGGGATGGGAGCAATCAGCCCCAGCATTTT; CDR3aa: CASRPNWDGSNQPQHF; d_gene: NA; abundance: few; v_gene: TRBV6-5; j_gene: TRBJ1-5; len: 16
CDR3nt: TGTGCCAGCAGTTTAACGGGGGCCGCAACCCAGTACTTC; CDR3aa: CASSLTGAATQYF; d_gene: NA; abundance: many; v_gene: TRBV27; j_gene: TRBJ2-5; len: 13
CDR3nt: TGTGCCAGTATGAATAGAGTGAACACTGAAGCTTTCTTT; CDR3aa: CASMNRVNTEAFF; d_gene: NA; abundance: NA; v_gene: TRBV25-1; j_gene: TRBJ1-1; len: 13
CDR3nt: TGCGCCAGCAGTGGAACAACAGGGGGCTGGCACACTGAAGCTTTCTTT; CDR3aa: CASSGTTGGWHTEAFF; d_gene: TRBD1; abundance: few; v_gene: TRBV10-2; j_gene: TRBJ1-1; len: 16
CDR3nt: TGTGCCAGCAGCCAAGTAGCCTGGAAAGGTACTGAAGCTTTCTTT; CDR3aa: CASSQVAWKGTEAFF; d_gene: NA; abundance: NA; v_gene: TRBV14; j_gene: TRBJ1-1; len: 15
CDR3nt: TGTGCCAGCGGGACAGGGGGTTTTCGCATGGATGGCTACACCTTC; CDR3aa: CASGTGGFRMDGYTF; d_gene: TRBD1; abundance: many; v_gene: TRBV3-1; j_gene: TRBJ1-2; len: 15
CDR3nt: TGTGCCAGCTCACCACGGGGGGCCGGCTCAGATACGCAGTATTTT; CDR3aa: CASSPRGAGSDTQYF; d_gene: NA; abundance: many; v_gene: TRBV18; j_gene: TRBJ2-3; len: 15
CDR3nt: TGCGCCAGCAGCCAAGGGGTGGCAGATACGCAGTATTTT; CDR3aa: CASSQGVADTQYF; d_gene: NA; abundance: NA; v_gene: TRBV4-3; j_gene: TRBJ2-3; len: 13
CDR3nt: TGCAGTGCTGACCGACAGGGGGCGAATGAAAAACTGTTTTTT; CDR3aa: CSADRQGANEKLFF; d_gene: TRBD1; abundance: few; v_gene: TRBV20-1; j_gene: TRBJ1-4; len: 14
CDR3nt: TGTGCCAGCAACCAGGGTTGGAGGACTGAAGCTTTCTTT; CDR3aa: CASNQGWRTEAFF; d_gene: NA; abundance: many; v_gene: TRBV6-2/TRBV6-3; j_gene: TRBJ1-1; len: 13
CDR3nt: TGCAGCGTGCACGAGGGTAGCACTGAAGCTTTCTTT; CDR3aa: CSVHEGSTEAFF; d_gene: NA; abundance: NA; v_gene: TRBV29-1; j_gene: TRBJ1-1; len: 12
CDR3nt: TGTGCCTGGAGCCGAGGGGGGGCGCGGTTCGGAAAGACCCAGTACTTC; CDR3aa: CAWSRGGARFGKTQYF; d_gene: NA; abundance: many; v_gene: TRBV30; j_gene: TRBJ2-5; len: 16
CDR3nt: TGCAGCGTTGAAGGCCAGGGGAGGTACGAGCAGTACTTC; CDR3aa: CSVEGQGRYEQYF; d_gene: NA; abundance: NA; v_gene: TRBV29-1; j_gene: TRBJ2-7; len: 13
CDR3nt: TGTGCCAGCAGCCAAGTATGGACCCCTTCCTACGAGCAGTACTTC; CDR3aa: CASSQVWTPSYEQYF; d_gene: NA; abundance: many; v_gene: TRBV3-1; j_gene: TRBJ2-7; len: 15